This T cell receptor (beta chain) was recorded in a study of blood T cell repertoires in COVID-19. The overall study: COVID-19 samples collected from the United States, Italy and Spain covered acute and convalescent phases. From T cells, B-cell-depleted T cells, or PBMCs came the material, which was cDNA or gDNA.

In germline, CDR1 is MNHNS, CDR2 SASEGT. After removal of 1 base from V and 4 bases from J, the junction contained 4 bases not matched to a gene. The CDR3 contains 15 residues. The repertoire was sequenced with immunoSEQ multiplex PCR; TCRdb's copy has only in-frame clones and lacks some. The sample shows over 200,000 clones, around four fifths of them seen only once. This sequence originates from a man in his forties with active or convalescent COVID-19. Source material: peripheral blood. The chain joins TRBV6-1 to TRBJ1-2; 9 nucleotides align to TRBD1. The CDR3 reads CASSEVQGAFYGYTF. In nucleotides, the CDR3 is TGTGCCAGCAGTGAAGTACAGGGGGCTTTCTATGGCTACACCTTC.